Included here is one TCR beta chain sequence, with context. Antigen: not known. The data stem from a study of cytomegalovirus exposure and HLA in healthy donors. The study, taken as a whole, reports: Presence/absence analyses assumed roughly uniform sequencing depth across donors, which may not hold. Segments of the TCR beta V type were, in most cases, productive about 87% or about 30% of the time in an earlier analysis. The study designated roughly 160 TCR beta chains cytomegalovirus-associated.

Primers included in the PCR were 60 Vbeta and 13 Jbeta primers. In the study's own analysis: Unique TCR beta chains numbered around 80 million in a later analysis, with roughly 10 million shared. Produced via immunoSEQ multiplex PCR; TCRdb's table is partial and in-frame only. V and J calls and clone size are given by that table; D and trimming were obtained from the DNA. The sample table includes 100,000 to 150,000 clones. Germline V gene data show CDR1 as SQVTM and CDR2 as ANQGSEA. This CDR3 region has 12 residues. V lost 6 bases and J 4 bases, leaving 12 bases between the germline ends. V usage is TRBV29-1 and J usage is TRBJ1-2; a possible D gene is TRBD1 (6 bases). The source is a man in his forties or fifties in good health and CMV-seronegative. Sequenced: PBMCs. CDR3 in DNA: TGCAGCGTCAGCAGGGGAGCCTATGGCTACACCTTC. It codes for CSVSRGAYGYTF.